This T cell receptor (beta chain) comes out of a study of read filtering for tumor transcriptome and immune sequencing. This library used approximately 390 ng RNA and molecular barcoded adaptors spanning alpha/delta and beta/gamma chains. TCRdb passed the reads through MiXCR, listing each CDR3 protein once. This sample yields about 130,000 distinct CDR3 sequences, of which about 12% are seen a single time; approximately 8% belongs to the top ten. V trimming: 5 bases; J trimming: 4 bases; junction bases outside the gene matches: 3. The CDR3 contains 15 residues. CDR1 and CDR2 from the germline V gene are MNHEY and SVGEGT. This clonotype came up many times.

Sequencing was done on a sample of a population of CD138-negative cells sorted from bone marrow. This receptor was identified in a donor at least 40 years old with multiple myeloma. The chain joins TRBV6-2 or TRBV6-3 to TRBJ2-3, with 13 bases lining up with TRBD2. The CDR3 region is CASSPGTSGADTQYF. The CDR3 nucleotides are TGTGCCAGCAGTCCCGGGACTAGCGGGGCAGATACGCAGTATTTT.